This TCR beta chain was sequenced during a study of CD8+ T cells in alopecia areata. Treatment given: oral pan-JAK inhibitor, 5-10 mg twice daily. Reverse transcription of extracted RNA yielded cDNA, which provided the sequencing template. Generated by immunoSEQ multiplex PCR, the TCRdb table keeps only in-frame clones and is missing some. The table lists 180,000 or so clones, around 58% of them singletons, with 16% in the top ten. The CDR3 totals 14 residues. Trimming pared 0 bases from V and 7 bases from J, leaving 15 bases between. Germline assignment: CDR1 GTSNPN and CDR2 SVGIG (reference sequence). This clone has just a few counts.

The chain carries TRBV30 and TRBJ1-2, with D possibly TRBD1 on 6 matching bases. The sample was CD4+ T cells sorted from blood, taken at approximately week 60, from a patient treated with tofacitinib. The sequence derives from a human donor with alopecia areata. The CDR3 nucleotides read TGTGCCTGGAGTGTAGTGCGTCAGGGGTTTGGCTACACCTTC. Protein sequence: CAWSVVRQGFGYTF.